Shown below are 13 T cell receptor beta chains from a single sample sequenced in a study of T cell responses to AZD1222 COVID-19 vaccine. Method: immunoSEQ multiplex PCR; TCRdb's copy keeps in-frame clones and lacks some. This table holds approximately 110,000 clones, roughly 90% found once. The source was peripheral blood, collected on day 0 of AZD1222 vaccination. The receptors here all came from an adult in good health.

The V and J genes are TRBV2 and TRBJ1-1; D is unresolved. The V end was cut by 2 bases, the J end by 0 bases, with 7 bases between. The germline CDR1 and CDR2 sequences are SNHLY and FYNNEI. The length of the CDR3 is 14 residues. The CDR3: CASSEQRMNTEAFF. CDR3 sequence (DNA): TGTGCCAGCAGTGAACAGAGAATGAACACTGAAGCTTTCTTT.

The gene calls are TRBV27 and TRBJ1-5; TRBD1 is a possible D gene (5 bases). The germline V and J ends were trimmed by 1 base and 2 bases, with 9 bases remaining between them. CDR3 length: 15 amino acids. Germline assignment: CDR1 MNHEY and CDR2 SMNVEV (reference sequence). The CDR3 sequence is CASSLWGFGNQPQHF. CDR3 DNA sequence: TGTGCCAGCAGTTTATGGGGGTTTGGCAATCAGCCCCAGCATTTT.

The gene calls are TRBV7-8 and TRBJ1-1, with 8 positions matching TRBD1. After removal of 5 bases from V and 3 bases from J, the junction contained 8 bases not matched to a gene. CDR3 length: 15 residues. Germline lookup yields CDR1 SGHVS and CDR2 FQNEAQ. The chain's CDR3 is CASSLGQGWDTEAFF. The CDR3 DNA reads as TGTGCCAGCAGCCTAGGACAGGGATGGGACACTGAAGCTTTCTTT.

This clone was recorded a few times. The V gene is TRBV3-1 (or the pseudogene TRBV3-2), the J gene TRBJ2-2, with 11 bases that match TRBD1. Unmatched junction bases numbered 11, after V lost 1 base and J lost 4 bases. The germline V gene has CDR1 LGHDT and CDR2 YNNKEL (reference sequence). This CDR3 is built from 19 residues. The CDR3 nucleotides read TGTGCCAGCAGCCAAGGAAGTTGGACAGGGGGCTATAGCACCGGGGAGCTGTTTTTT. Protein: CASSQGSWTGGYSTGELFF.

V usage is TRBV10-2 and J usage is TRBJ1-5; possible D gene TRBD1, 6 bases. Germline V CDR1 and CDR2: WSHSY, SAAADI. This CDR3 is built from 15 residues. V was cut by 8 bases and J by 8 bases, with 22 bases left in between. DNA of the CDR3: TGCGCCAGCCTATCCGCGGACAGCGTAGGAAAGCCCCAGCATTTT. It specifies CASLSADSVGKPQHF.

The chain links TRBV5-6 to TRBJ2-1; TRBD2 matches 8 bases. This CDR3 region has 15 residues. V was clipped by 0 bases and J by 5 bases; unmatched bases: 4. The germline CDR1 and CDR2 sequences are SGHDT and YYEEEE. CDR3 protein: CASSLAGGPHNEQFF. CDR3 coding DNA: TGTGCCAGCAGCTTGGCGGGAGGGCCCCACAATGAGCAGTTCTTC.

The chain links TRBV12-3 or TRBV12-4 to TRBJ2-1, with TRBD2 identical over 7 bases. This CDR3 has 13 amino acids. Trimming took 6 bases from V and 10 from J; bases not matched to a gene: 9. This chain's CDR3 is CASRFARETEQFF. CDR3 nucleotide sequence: TGTGCCAGCAGGTTTGCGCGGGAGACCGAGCAGTTCTTC.

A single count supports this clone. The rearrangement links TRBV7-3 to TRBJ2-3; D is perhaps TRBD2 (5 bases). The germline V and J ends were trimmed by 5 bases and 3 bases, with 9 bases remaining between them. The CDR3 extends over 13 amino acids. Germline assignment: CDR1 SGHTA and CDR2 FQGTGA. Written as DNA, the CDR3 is TGTGCCAGCAGCCCTAGAGGGACAGATACGCAGTATTTT. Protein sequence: CASSPRGTDTQYF.

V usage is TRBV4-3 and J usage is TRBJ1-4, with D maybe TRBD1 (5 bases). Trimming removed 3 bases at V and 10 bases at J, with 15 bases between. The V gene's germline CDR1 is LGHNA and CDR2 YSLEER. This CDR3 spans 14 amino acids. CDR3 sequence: CASSQIPTGGKLFF. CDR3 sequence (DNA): TGCGCCAGCAGCCAGATCCCGACGGGGGGAAAACTGTTTTTT.

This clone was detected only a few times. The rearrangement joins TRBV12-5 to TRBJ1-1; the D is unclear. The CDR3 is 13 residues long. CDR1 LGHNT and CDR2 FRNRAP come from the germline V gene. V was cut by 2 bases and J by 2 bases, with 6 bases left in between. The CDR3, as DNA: TGTGCTAGTGGTTTGTCGGATAACACTGAAGCTTTCTTT. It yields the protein CASGLSDNTEAFF.

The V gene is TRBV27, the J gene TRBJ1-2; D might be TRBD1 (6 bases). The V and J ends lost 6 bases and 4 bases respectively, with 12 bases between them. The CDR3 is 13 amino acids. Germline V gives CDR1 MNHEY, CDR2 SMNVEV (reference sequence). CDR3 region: CASRTGQTYGYTF. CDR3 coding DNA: TGTGCCAGCAGAACTGGACAGACCTATGGCTACACCTTC.

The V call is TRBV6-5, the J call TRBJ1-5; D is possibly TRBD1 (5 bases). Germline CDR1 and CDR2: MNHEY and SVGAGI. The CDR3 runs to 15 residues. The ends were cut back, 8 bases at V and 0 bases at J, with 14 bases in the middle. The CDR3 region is CASGWGQSSNQPQHF. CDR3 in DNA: TGTGCCAGCGGGTGGGGCCAGAGTAGCAATCAGCCCCAGCATTTT.

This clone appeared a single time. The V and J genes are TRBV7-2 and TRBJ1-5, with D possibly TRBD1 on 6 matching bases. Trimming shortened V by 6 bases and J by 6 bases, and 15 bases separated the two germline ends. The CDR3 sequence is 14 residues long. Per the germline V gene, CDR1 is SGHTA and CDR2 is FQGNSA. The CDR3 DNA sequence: TGTGCCAGCAGAGCAGGGGTAAGAGGTCAGCCCCAGCATTTT. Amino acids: CASRAGVRGQPQHF.